This T cell receptor (beta chain) was captured in a study of T-cell memory formation after mild COVID-19. Study context: In these data, TCR clusters were largely donor specific. Study results and caveats: The CD4+ clones that contracted clustered mainly within CM and EM, and the CD8+ clones concentrated in EMRA. The pre-infection memory compartment contained some responding clones, suggesting cross-reactive memory joined. Clones that shrank (day 15 to 85) were balanced CD4/CD8, whereas later expanders leaned CD4+.

Each CDR3 protein gets one entry after TCRdb re-called the 5' RACE reads with MiXCR. The sample has 95,000 to 120,000 distinct CDR3 sequences, roughly a sixth seen once. On this clonotype itself: The antigen is not known.

CDR1 is SGHNT, CDR2 YYREEE, per germline (reference sequence). This CDR3 is built from 16 residues. V trimming: 3 bases; J trimming: 4 bases; junction bases outside the gene matches: 2. The chain combines TRBV5-4 with TRBJ2-3, with 16 positions matching TRBD2. The sample was PBMCs or a T cell subset sorted from them (not recorded which). The receptor was isolated from a man younger than 30 who had mild COVID-19 (a few samples of this study predate the infection). Cell type and time point are not known. CDR3: CASSWGLAGGPDTQYF. CDR3 in DNA: TGTGCCAGCAGCTGGGGACTAGCGGGGGGGCCAGATACGCAGTATTTT.